The source of this T cell receptor (beta chain) is a study of T cell responses to AZD1222 COVID-19 vaccine. Assay used: immunoSEQ multiplex PCR; TCRdb lists only in-frame clones, some missing. The sample includes roughly 170,000 clones, 88% of them seen just once. CDR3 length: 13 amino acids. CDR1 and CDR2 from the germline V gene are MDHEN and SYDVKM. The ends were cut back, 2 bases at V and 3 bases at J, with 7 bases in the middle. Here the sequenced sample was peripheral blood, taken on day 0 of AZD1222 vaccination. The V and J genes are TRBV28 and TRBJ1-2; the D gene is possibly TRBD1 (5 bases). This receptor was taken from an adult in good health. DNA for the CDR3: TGTGCCAGCAGTTTAGGGGGGTACTATGGCTACACCTTC. Translating gives CASSLGGYYGYTF.